The sequence of this TCR beta chain was determined in a study of cytomegalovirus exposure and HLA in healthy donors. Study conclusions and caveats: While the bulk of TCR sequences proved rare, some public TCRs turned up in many donors. Among TCR beta chains of equal frequency, HLA-associated ones were more clonally expanded in a later analysis. The investigators catalogued 150 to 200 TCR beta chains as cytomegalovirus-associated.

As to this clone: The antigen remains unidentified.

With 60 Vbeta and 13 Jbeta primers, the PCR was carried out. Libraries were prepared by immunoSEQ multiplex PCR; TCRdb keeps only in-frame clonotypes and omits some of them. The table lists 130,000 to 150,000 clones, about 82% of them singletons. Trimming pared 4 bases from V and 2 bases from J, leaving 12 bases between. Germline V gene lookup returns CDR1 SQVTM and CDR2 ANQGSEA. The CDR3 spans 14 residues. The specimen sequenced was PBMCs. This chain joins TRBV29-1 and TRBJ2-1; TRBD2 might be the D (5 bases). The sequence was collected from a woman in her thirties or forties in good health and CMV-seropositive. The CDR3 region is CSVGVASAYNEQFF. CDR3 coding DNA: TGCAGCGTTGGGGTAGCGAGTGCCTACAATGAGCAGTTCTTC.